There are a few counts of the clone carrying this T cell receptor (beta chain). The antigen is not known. Sample-barcoded 5' priming and a J-beta primer mix drove a second PCR of 7 to 11 cycles. MiXCR was run by TCRdb on the 5' RACE reads, yielding one entry per CDR3 protein. The sample lists 550,000 to 700,000 distinct CDR3 sequences; 25% to 30% were seen once. The sample comes from a study of blood T cells in healthy people across ages. Findings and limits, study-wide: Naive T cell percentage and TCR beta diversity correlated strongly.

CDR1 and CDR2 from the germline V gene are LNHNV and YYDKDF (reference sequence). V shed 2 bases and J shed 5 bases, with 15 bases lying between them. The CDR3 is made up of 15 amino acids. The sequence was collected from a woman in her sixties or seventies in good health. The chain employs TRBV15 and TRBJ1-1; a weak D match, TRBD1 (5 bases). The sample taken for sequencing was blood. The CDR3 reads CATSRPQWGGTEAFF. Here the CDR3 DNA reads TGTGCCACCAGCAGACCACAATGGGGGGGGACTGAAGCTTTCTTT.